The clone carrying this T cell receptor (beta chain) has a count of ten or more. TCR beta CDR3 regions were amplified from RNA transcripts. The HTBI primer set drove a first-round RT-PCR of the TCR CDR3. TCRdb itself ran the multiplex PCR reads through MiXCR, one entry per CDR3 protein. The table has more than 350,000 distinct CDR3 sequences, 15% seen once. If no ophthalmopathy progression occurred within 18 months, Graves' hyperthyroidism was stable. This entry is derived from a study of T cells in Graves' hyperthyroidism and ophthalmopathy. The sequence was collected from a woman aged 30 to 39 with Graves' hyperthyroidism. The sample consisted of blood.

CDR3 nucleotides: TGTGCCAGCAGACGACCAGGGATAGAGACCGGGGAGCTGTTTTTT. It is translated as CASRRPGIETGELFF. This rearrangement joins TRBV6-1 to TRBJ2-2, with TRBD1 as a possible D gene (5 bases). Germline CDR1 and CDR2: MNHNS and SASEGT. The CDR3 covers 15 residues. V lost 6 bases to trimming and J lost 5 bases, with 16 bases between them.